Shown below are 20 T cell receptor beta chains from a single sample sequenced in a study of blood T cell repertoires in COVID-19. Here immunoSEQ multiplex PCR was the method, and the copy in TCRdb shows in-frame clones only, minus some. The table includes about 48,000 clones, over 70% detected once. Sequenced sample: peripheral blood. All receptors derive from a man between 65 and 85 years old with acute or convalescent COVID-19.

The rearrangement uses TRBV9 and TRBJ2-2, with D possibly being TRBD1 (5 bases). This CDR3 has 15 residues. The V and J ends lost 0 bases and 1 base respectively, with 7 bases between them. Germline V CDR1 and CDR2: SGDLS, YYNGEE. CDR3 coding DNA: TGTGCCAGCAGCGTAGACACAGGGAACACCGGGGAGCTGTTTTTT. Its translation is CASSVDTGNTGELFF.

The chain is built from TRBV9 and TRBJ2-7; D unclear. Trimming stripped 0 bases from V and 7 bases from J, with 11 bases between. Germline CDR1 is SGDLS and CDR2 is YYNGEE. The CDR3 length is 13 residues. CDR3 in DNA: TGTGCCAGCAGCGTAGAACCAGGTCGAGAGCAGTACTTC. Protein sequence: CASSVEPGREQYF. Combining the CDR3 with reference TRBV9 and TRBJ2-7 gives the whole variable domain DSGVTQTPKHLITATGQRVTLRCSPRSGDLSVYWYQQSLDQGLQFLIQYYNGEERAKGNILERFSAQQFPDLHSELNLSSLELGDSALYFCASSVEPGREQYFGPGTRLTVT.

This clone has a handful of counts. The chain links TRBV24-1 to TRBJ1-5, with TRBD1 identical over 9 bases. J was trimmed by 1 base and V by 4 bases; bases with no gene match: 10. Per the germline V gene, CDR1 is KGHDR and CDR2 is SFDVKD. The CDR3 covers 18 residues. The CDR3: CATSETGTGRSSNQPQHF. The CDR3 nucleotides are TGTGCCACCAGTGAAACCGGGACAGGGCGTTCGAGCAATCAGCCCCAGCATTTT.

This rearrangement joins TRBV7-2 to TRBJ2-7; a weak D match, TRBD1 (6 bases). Germline CDR1 SGHTA, CDR2 FQGNSA. This CDR3 is 14 amino acids long. Trimming stripped 2 bases from V and 3 bases from J, with 11 bases between. CDR3 sequence reads: CASSLRQGNYEQYF. The CDR3 coding sequence is TGTGCCAGCAGCTTACGGCAGGGGAACTACGAGCAGTACTTC.

V gene TRBV5-6 combines with J gene TRBJ1-2; 7 bases are shared with TRBD1. Trimming removed 4 bases from V and 4 bases from J; junction bases left unmatched: 7. The germline gives CDR1 SGHDT, CDR2 YYEEEE. The CDR3 runs to 14 residues. The CDR3 nucleotides read TGTGCCAGCAGCCCGCAGGGGGTGGTCTATGGCTACACCTTC. Residues: CASSPQGVVYGYTF.

This clone has more than one count but fewer than ten. V gene TRBV4-1 combines with J gene TRBJ2-2; unclear D gene. Trimming left V 5 bases short and J 0 bases short, with 10 bases between. The CDR3 totals 15 residues. Germline lookup yields CDR1 MGHRA and CDR2 YSYEKL. For the CDR3, the DNA is TGCGCCAGCAGCTACCAGATGACGAACACCGGGGAGCTGTTTTTT. This gives the protein CASSYQMTNTGELFF.

This sequence joins TRBV27 and TRBJ1-2; 10 bases line up with TRBD1. The CDR3 is made up of 13 amino acids. V lost 6 bases, J lost 2 bases, and 0 bases stayed unmatched. CDR1 and CDR2 (germline): MNHEY, SMNVEV (reference sequence). CDR3: CASRTGGNYGYTF. The CDR3, as DNA: TGTGCCAGCAGGACAGGGGGCAACTATGGCTACACCTTC.

The gene calls are TRBV4-3 and TRBJ1-5; D unresolved. V was pared by 0 bases and J by 11 bases, with 20 bases between. The CDR3 spans 16 residues. CDR1 and CDR2 (germline): LGHNA, YSLEER. The CDR3 bases are TGCGCCAGCAGCCAAGATACGCGGCACCGTGGCGGGGCCCAGCATTTT. Amino acid sequence: CASSQDTRHRGGAQHF.

The chain joins TRBV7-9 to TRBJ1-1, with TRBD1 matching 9 bases. Unmatched junction bases numbered 1, after V lost 1 base and J lost 4 bases. Per germline, CDR1 SEHNR and CDR2 FQNEAQ (reference sequence). The CDR3 sequence is 14 residues long. For the CDR3, the DNA is TGTGCCAGCAGCTTAGAGACAGGGGGCACTGAAGCTTTCTTT. It yields the protein CASSLETGGTEAFF. Variable domain in full (rest from reference TRBV7-9 and TRBJ1-1): DTGVSQNPRHKITKRGQNVTFRCDPISEHNRLYWYRQTLGQGPEFLTYFQNEAQLEKSRLLSDRFSAERPKGSFSTLEIQRTEQGDSAMYLCASSLETGGTEAFFGQGTRLTVV.

The chain has TRBV7-9 and TRBJ2-3; 7 nucleotides agree with TRBD1. The CDR3 totals 16 residues. J gave up 1 base and V 5 bases, and 9 bases lay outside the gene matches. Germline V gene lookup returns CDR1 SEHNR and CDR2 FQNEAQ (reference sequence). CDR3 region: CASSPRTGLGTDTQYF. CDR3 nucleotide sequence: TGTGCCAGCAGCCCGCGGACAGGCTTAGGCACAGATACGCAGTATTTT.

This clone appeared a single time. The chain links TRBV10-3 to TRBJ2-1; 16 bases align to TRBD2. From germline, CDR1 is ENHRY and CDR2 SYGVKD. The CDR3 is 18 residues long. V lost 6 bases to trimming and J lost 7 bases; unmatched junction nucleotides: 12. CDR3 bases: TGTGCCATCAGCGGGCAAGGGACTAGCGGGGGGGCTGGTAATGAGCAGTTCTTC. Its translation: CAISGQGTSGGAGNEQFF.

The chain is built from TRBV28 and TRBJ1-2; 8 bases fit TRBD1. The CDR3 runs 13 residues. CDR1 and CDR2 from the germline V gene are MDHEN and SYDVKM. V gave up 7 bases and J gave up 4 bases; unmatched junction bases: 5. The CDR3 reads CASNSDRVYGYTF. The CDR3 region has the DNA TGTGCCAGCAATTCGGACAGGGTCTATGGCTACACCTTC.

The chain has TRBV6-5 and TRBJ1-6; D might be TRBD1 (5 bases). Trimming stripped 2 bases from V and 10 bases from J, with 18 bases between. Germline CDR1 reads MNHEY; CDR2 reads SVGAGI. The CDR3 has 16 amino acids. CDR3 region: CASSYVGRGGNSPLHF. DNA for the CDR3: TGTGCCAGCAGTTACGTAGGTAGGGGTGGTAACTCACCCCTCCACTTT.

The chain is built from TRBV7-3 and TRBJ2-3; 7 bases map to TRBD1. The J segment lost 4 bases and the V segment lost 1 base, leaving 8 bases of the junction unmatched. Germline CDR1 and CDR2: SGHTA and FQGTGA. The CDR3 sequence is 16 residues long. The CDR3 coding sequence is TGTGCCAGCAGCTTAAACCCCAGGGGGTCCGCAGATACGCAGTATTTT. This encodes CASSLNPRGSADTQYF.

The chain joins TRBV9 to TRBJ1-3, with 8 bases that match TRBD1. The CDR3 has 14 residues. CDR1 and CDR2 (germline): SGDLS, YYNGEE. V gave up 3 bases and J gave up 1 base; unmatched junction bases: 0. The CDR3 loop reads CASSGTGSGNTIYF. The CDR3 nucleotides read TGTGCCAGCAGCGGGACAGGGTCTGGAAACACCATATATTTT.

This chain uses TRBV2 with TRBJ1-4; TRBD1 matches at 7 bases. The ends lost 4 bases at V and 8 bases at J; junction bases unmatched: 10. The germline gives CDR1 SNHLY, CDR2 FYNNEI. This CDR3 is built from 15 residues. CDR3 DNA: TGTGCCAGCAGTGCAAACCAGGGGGTCGGCGAAAAACTGTTTTTT. It translates to CASSANQGVGEKLFF.

The V call is TRBV6-5, the J call TRBJ2-7; a possible D gene is TRBD1 (5 bases). Looked up from germline, CDR1 is MNHEY and CDR2 is SVGAGI. This CDR3 comprises 12 residues. V was pared by 6 bases and J by 5 bases, with 11 bases between. The CDR3 DNA is TGTGCCAGCAGCAAGGGGCGACACGAGCAGTACTTC. As protein: CASSKGRHEQYF.

The J gene is TRBJ1-4, the V gene TRBV20-1; the match to TRBD1 covers 7 bases. CDR1 DFQATT and CDR2 SNEGSKA come from the germline V gene (reference sequence). The CDR3 has 16 amino acids. The trim removed 6 bases at V and 4 bases at J, leaving 14 bases unmatched. This CDR3 reads CSASGQALTLNEKLFF. The DNA of the CDR3 is TGCAGTGCCAGTGGACAGGCCTTAACCCTTAATGAAAAACTGTTTTTT.

CDR3 DNA sequence: TGTGCCAGCAGCCGTGACAGCTCCTATAATTCACCCCTCCACTTT. Translation gives CASSRDSSYNSPLHF. The rearrangement uses TRBV7-2 and TRBJ1-6; weak D call: TRBD1 (5 bases). V dropped 5 bases and J dropped 0 bases, with 8 bases sitting between them. This CDR3 spans 15 amino acids. The germline CDR1 and CDR2 sequences are SGHTA and FQGNSA.

Concerning this clone itself: Additional DNA sequences in this sample encode the identical CDR3. The chain has TRBV18 and TRBJ1-2; 10 bases line up with TRBD1. Per germline, CDR1 KGHSH and CDR2 LQKENI. V trimming: 3 bases; J trimming: 5 bases; junction bases outside the gene matches: 6. There are 15 residues in the CDR3. The DNA of the CDR3 is TGTGCCAGCTCACCGGTGGGGACAGGGGTGTATGGCTACACCTTC. Its translation is CASSPVGTGVYGYTF.